The 8 T cell receptor beta chains below were found in one sample sequenced in a study of cytomegalovirus exposure and HLA in healthy donors. The PCR was carried out with 60 Vbeta primers and 13 Jbeta primers. This table comes from immunoSEQ multiplex PCR, and its TCRdb copy is limited to in-frame clones, with some not included. The sample has some 200,000 clones, 82% seen once; the top ten hold 2.7%. What was sequenced was PBMCs. The receptors derive from a woman aged 40-49 years in good health and CMV-seronegative.

The sample holds one count of this clone. The chain uses TRBV5-1 and TRBJ2-2; D gene uncertain. This CDR3 is 16 amino acids long. V lost 4 bases to trimming and J lost 2 bases, with 15 bases between them. Germline loops: CDR1 SGHRS, CDR2 YFSETQ. The CDR3 coding sequence is TGCGCCAGCAGCCTTCCGGCCTCACTAAACACCGGGGAGCTGTTTTTT. The encoded protein is CASSLPASLNTGELFF.

This clone was picked up a small number of times. The chain links TRBV14 to TRBJ1-1, with TRBD1 matching over 7 bases. The CDR3 spans 15 residues. Germline CDR1 is SGHDN and CDR2 is FVKESK. Trimming removed 4 bases from V and 1 base from J; junction bases left unmatched: 6. CDR3 DNA: TGTGCCAGCAGCCGCGCGACAGGGAGGAACACTGAAGCTTTCTTT. Translation gives CASSRATGRNTEAFF.

The chain is built from TRBV12-5 and TRBJ1-1; TRBD1 matches at 10 bases. After removal of 5 bases from V and 5 bases from J, the junction contained 8 bases not matched to a gene. The CDR3 runs 15 residues. Germline assignment: CDR1 LGHNT and CDR2 FRNRAP. CDR3 coding DNA: TGTGCTAGTGGTCAGACAGGGGGCGGTTCAACTGAAGCTTTCTTT. Translated: CASGQTGGGSTEAFF. The whole variable domain, remainder taken from reference TRBV12-5 and TRBJ1-1, is DARVTQTPRHKVTEMGQEVTMRCQPILGHNTVFWYRQTMMQGLELLAYFRNRAPLDDSGMPKDRFSAEMPDATLATLKIQPSEPRDSAVYFCASGQTGGGSTEAFFGQGTRLTVV.

The V call is TRBV19, the J call TRBJ2-2, with a possible D match to TRBD2 (7 bases). Germline V CDR1 and CDR2: LNHDA, SQIVND (reference sequence). Trimming removed 7 bases from V and 0 bases from J, with 15 bases in between. The CDR3 length is 16 residues. The DNA for the CDR3 is TGTGCCAGTACCCCGAGGGGGAGGGCGAACACCGGGGAGCTGTTTTTT. It encodes CASTPRGRANTGELFF.

This chain links TRBV5-1 with TRBJ1-3, with D uncertain. This CDR3 contains 13 residues. CDR1 SGHRS and CDR2 YFSETQ come from the germline V gene. Trimming left V 5 bases short and J 4 bases short, with 10 bases between. CDR3 in DNA: TGCGCCAGCAGAAGGACGGGAGGAAACACCATATATTTT. Amino acid sequence: CASRRTGGNTIYF. The whole variable domain, filled in from reference TRBV5-1 and TRBJ1-3, reads KAGVTQTPRYLIKTRGQQVTLSCSPISGHRSVSWYQQTPGQGLQFLFEYFSETQRNKGNFPGRFSGRQFSNSRSEMNVSTLELGDSALYLCASRRTGGNTIYFGEGSWLTVV.

V and J are TRBV5-1 and TRBJ2-5; possibly TRBD2 for D (5 bases). Germline CDR1 reads SGHRS; CDR2 reads YFSETQ. The CDR3 runs to 13 residues. V was cut by 0 bases and J by 3 bases, with 6 bases left in between. The CDR3 region has the DNA TGCGCCAGCAGCTTGGCGGGGAAAGAGACCCAGTACTTC. Translation: CASSLAGKETQYF.

This chain joins TRBV27 and TRBJ1-1, with D possibly being TRBD1 (6 bases). V lost 0 bases to trimming and J lost 6 bases, with 11 bases between them. In germline, CDR1 is MNHEY, CDR2 SMNVEV (reference sequence). This CDR3 is built from 14 residues. This chain's CDR3 is CASSLSQGLAEAFF. The CDR3 DNA sequence: TGTGCCAGCAGTTTATCGCAGGGGTTGGCTGAAGCTTTCTTT.

The chain carries TRBV6-1 and TRBJ1-6; a weak D match, TRBD1 (5 bases). The CDR3 covers 16 residues. Trimming removed 2 bases at V and 9 bases at J, with 17 bases between. The germline CDR1 and CDR2 sequences are MNHNS and SASEGT. The CDR3 here is CASSELAGRHRSPLHF. CDR3 nucleotide sequence: TGTGCCAGCAGTGAACTAGCGGGACGGCACCGTTCACCCCTCCACTTT.